These T cell receptor beta chains were read from a single sample in a study of molecular identifiers for immune sequencing clone quantification. MiXCR, applied by TCRdb to the PCR reads, yields one record per CDR3 protein. The sample has approximately 41,000 distinct CDR3 sequences; less than 20% are singletons. Sequencing was done on a sample of naive CD8+ T cells from blood, with Jurkat cell RNA spiked in. Receptors originate from a human donor in good health. Some libraries in this study had Jurkat cell RNA spiked in. Each CDR3 is given with its conserved first and last residue. The D gene is left open where the match is weak. Expanded clones are given a class, and other clones once, few, many or no size at all.

d_gene	len	abundance	v_gene	j_gene	CDR3aa	CDR3nt
-	12	many	TRBV3-1	TRBJ2-7	CASSAGSQEQYF	TGTGCCAGCAGCGCCGGCAGCCAGGAGCAGTACTTC
TRBD1	13	many	TRBV9	TRBJ1-1	CASSVTGGSEAFF	TGTGCCAGCAGCGTGACAGGGGGCTCTGAAGCTTTCTTT
-	16	-	TRBV9	TRBJ2-5	CASSPPAGVPIQTQYF	TGCGCCAGCAGCCCCCCCGCCGGAGTCCCGATCCAGACCCAGTACTTC
-	17	many	TRBV5-8	TRBJ1-1	CASSPSSGPTMNTEAFF	TGTGCCAGCAGCCCCTCTTCGGGGCCTACCATGAACACTGAAGCTTTCTTT
-	14	many	TRBV25-1	TRBJ2-2	CASSATSITGELFF	TGTGCCAGCAGTGCAACCAGTATAACCGGGGAGCTGTTTTTT
-	17	many	TRBV27	TRBJ2-7	CASSLSGDEEGSYEQYF	TGTGCCAGCAGTTTATCGGGGGACGAGGAGGGCTCCTACGAGCAGTACTTC
-	14	-	TRBV7-2	TRBJ1-4	CASSRDRNFEKLFF	TGTGCCAGCAGCAGAGACAGGAACTTTGAAAAACTGTTTTTT
TRBD1	15	many	TRBV29-1	TRBJ2-1	CSVDGAGTAYNEQFF	TGCAGCGTTGACGGGGCCGGGACAGCCTACAATGAGCAGTTCTTC
-	15	many	TRBV7-6	TRBJ2-3	CASSFGGLMPDTQYF	TGTGCCAGCAGCTTTGGTGGCTTAATGCCAGATACGCAGTATTTT
-	15	many	TRBV5-1	TRBJ2-3	CASSLAGLVGDTQYF	TGCGCCAGCAGCTTGGCTGGCCTAGTTGGGGATACGCAGTATTTT
-	14	-	TRBV7-9	TRBJ1-1	CASSLLAENTKAFF	TGTGCCAGCAGCTTATTGGCAGAGAACACTAAAGCTTTCTTT
-	13	many	TRBV5-1	TRBJ2-7	CASSYTGDYEQYF	TGCGCCAGCAGCTACACAGGAGACTACGAGCAGTACTTC
TRBD1	19	many	TRBV7-9	TRBJ2-2	CASSFTLSDRARSPGELFF	TGTGCCAGCAGCTTCACCCTCTCGGACAGGGCCCGCAGCCCCGGGGAGCTGTTTTTT
-	13	many	TRBV6-5	TRBJ2-7	CASSHRDTGEQYF	TGTGCCAGCAGCCATCGGGACACGGGGGAGCAGTACTTC
TRBD2	15	many	TRBV27	TRBJ2-3	CASSLAGVVGDTQYF	TGTGCCAGCAGTTTAGCGGGAGTCGTGGGAGATACGCAGTATTTT
-	14	many	TRBV12-3/TRBV12-4	TRBJ1-1	CASSLGRMNTEAFF	TGTGCCAGCAGTTTGGGCAGAATGAACACTGAAGCTTTCTTT
TRBD2	17	many	TRBV7-2	TRBJ2-1	CASSLGTGLGSYNEQFF	TGTGCCAGCAGCTTAGGAACGGGACTAGGCTCCTACAATGAGCAGTTCTTC
TRBD1	16	-	TRBV6-1	TRBJ1-4	CASSEADRGLLEKLFF	TGTGCCAGCAGTGAAGCGGACAGGGGGCTGCTGGAAAAACTGTTTTTT
-	12	-	TRBV7-9	TRBJ1-1	CASTGENTEAFF	TGTGCCAGCACAGGGGAGAACACTGAAGCTTTCTTT
TRBD1	16	many	TRBV13	TRBJ1-4	CASSLERGTGSGKLFF	TGTGCCAGCAGCTTAGAAAGAGGGACAGGTTCGGGAAAACTGTTTTTT
-	14	many	TRBV4-1	TRBJ2-7	CASSPGPGIYEQYF	TGCGCCAGCAGCCCCGGACCGGGGATCTACGAGCAGTACTTC
TRBD2	18	many	TRBV28	TRBJ2-3	CASSLAFVGTSGTDTQYF	TGTGCCAGCAGTTTAGCTTTCGTCGGGACTAGCGGGACAGATACGCAGTATTTT
-	11	many	TRBV20-1	TRBJ1-2	CSARDWRGYTF	TGCAGTGCTAGAGATTGGCGAGGCTACACCTTC
-	15	once	TRBV29-1	TRBJ2-3	CSVEGSGTSTDTQYF	TGCAGCGTTGAAGGGTCAGGAACTAGCACAGATACGCAGTATTTT
-	14	many	TRBV12-3/TRBV12-4	TRBJ2-5	CASSPYKGRETQYF	TGTGCCAGCAGTCCCTACAAGGGGCGAGAGACCCAGTACTTC